The clone carrying this T cell receptor (beta chain) was counted many times. Antigen: not known. These data belong to a study of CD8 T cells in ankylosing spondylitis. Overall study findings and caveats: Disease-linked clones, CD8+, were relatively rare in peripheral blood. Significantly higher representation of disease-linked clones was reported for matched ankylosing spondylitis synovial fluid. A TCR beta motif of fewer than ten highly homologous variants seemed to mark ankylosing spondylitis blood.

Quantitative barcoded 5'-RACE was used to prepare TCR beta libraries. From the 5' RACE reads, TCRdb called clonotypes with MiXCR, one entry per CDR3 protein. The repertoire includes 200,000 to 250,000 distinct CDR3 sequences, roughly a tenth of them detected once, and around a fifth sits in the top ten. The source of this sequence is a male donor with ankylosing spondylitis or in good health (not recorded which). Sequencing was carried out using blood, either unsorted or a sorted T cell fraction (not recorded which).

The CDR3 nucleotides are TGTGCCAGCAGCTGGGGGTACGAGCAGTACTTC. As protein: CASSWGYEQYF. The chain couples TRBV7-2 to TRBJ2-7; D may match TRBD1 or TRBD2 (5 bases each). The germline V gene encodes CDR1 SGHTA and CDR2 FQGNSA. This CDR3 is 11 amino acids long. V dropped 4 bases and J dropped 4 bases, with 5 bases sitting between them.